This T cell receptor (beta chain) stems from a study of a mutant IDH1 vaccine in newly diagnosed glioma. Study details: Radiotherapy alone preceded vaccination by 4-6 weeks; alternatively, vaccination started with temozolomide cycles.

Notes on the study in general: The authors found pseudoprogression apparently unrelated to changes in top peripheral T cell clonotypes.

Germline V lookup: CDR1 DFQATT, CDR2 SNEGSKA (reference sequence). The CDR3 sequence is 10 residues long. As for time point: week 47, end of study. Every single dose of the vaccine, 300 ug of mutant IDH1 20-mer peptide, came with topical imiquimod. There were eight vaccinations for patients, given in weeks 1, 3, 5, 7, 11, 15, 19 and 23. This clone was detected only a few times. Its antigen is unidentified. Other DNA sequences of this sample code for an identical CDR3. Data came from immunoSEQ multiplex PCR; TCRdb stores just in-frame clones and leaves some out. This table holds tens of thousands of clones, roughly four fifths found once.

This chain links TRBV20-1 with TRBJ1-2, with a possible D match to TRBD1 (5 bases). The sequence derives from a man aged 40-55 years with glioma. The input for sequencing was PBMCs, taken from a glioma patient whose treatment included an IDH1 peptide vaccine. The CDR3 loop is CRVEGEGYTF. The CDR3 bases are TGCAGGGTCGAAGGGGAAGGCTACACCTTC.